These T cell receptor beta chains were read from a single sample in a study of breast tumors, draining lymph nodes, adjacent tissues. TCRdb independently ran MiXCR on the multiplex PCR reads; one entry per CDR3 protein. The sample lists 55,000 to 75,000 distinct CDR3 sequences; less than 45% were seen once. Material for sequencing was breast tumor tissue. Receptors originate from a female donor with breast cancer. Some clones in this sample may be carry-over from other donors' samples. The CDR3 runs from the conserved cysteine through the conserved F or W. A D gene is named only where the DNA matches it firmly. Clone size is not always given. Where it is, it says once, few, many or a class for expanded clones.

v_gene,j_gene,d_gene,abundance,CDR3aa,CDR3nt
TRBV20-1,TRBJ2-1,TRBD2,many,CSASWLAGYNEQFF,TGCAGTGCTAGTTGGCTAGCGGGATACAATGAGCAGTTCTTC
TRBV19,TRBJ2-7,TRBD1,many,CASSTWTGISYEQYF,TGTGCCAGTAGTACCTGGACAGGGATCTCCTACGAGCAGTACTTC
TRBV6-2/TRBV6-3,TRBJ1-2,TRBD1,many,CASRRQGADGYTF,TGTGCCAGCAGAAGACAGGGGGCGGATGGCTACACCTTC
TRBV19,TRBJ2-3,TRBD2,many,CASSGKREATDTQYF,TGTGCCAGTAGTGGCAAGCGGGAGGCTACGGATACGCAGTATTTT
TRBV6-2/TRBV6-3,TRBJ2-2,NA,NA,CASSHRNTGELFF,TGTGCCAGCAGTCACAGGAACACCGGGGAGCTGTTTTTT
TRBV7-9,TRBJ2-1,TRBD2,NA,CASSPGTSLNEQFF,TGTGCCAGCAGTCCCGGGACTAGCCTGAATGAGCAGTTCTTC
TRBV5-8,TRBJ2-1,TRBD1,many,CASSRDRGLPWEQFF,TGTGCCAGCAGCCGGGACAGGGGGCTGCCTTGGGAGCAGTTCTTC
TRBV25-1,TRBJ1-3,NA,many,CASSEWGSPGNTIYF,TGTGCCAGCAGTGAATGGGGTTCGCCTGGAAACACCATATATTTT
TRBV7-9,TRBJ1-1,NA,NA,CASSLPDRNTEAFF,TGTGCCAGCAGTCTCCCCGACAGGAACACTGAAGCTTTCTTT
TRBV28,TRBJ1-5,NA,many,CASSDRANQPQHF,TGTGCCAGCAGTGACAGAGCAAATCAGCCCCAGCATTTT
TRBV5-4,TRBJ2-1,TRBD2,many,CASSLGSGGLGDNEQFF,TGTGCCAGCAGCTTGGGTAGCGGGGGCCTTGGGGACAATGAGCAGTTCTTC
TRBV7-6,TRBJ2-5,NA,NA,CASSLTPQKGEKTQYF,TGTGCCAGCAGCTTGACCCCACAGAAGGGTGAAAAGACCCAGTACTTC
TRBV24-1,TRBJ2-3,NA,NA,CATSVSTDTQYF,TGTGCCACCAGTGTTTCCACAGATACGCAGTATTTT
TRBV6-1,TRBJ2-2,TRBD2,NA,CVSSHWTSGTHGELFF,TGTGTCAGCAGTCACTGGACTAGCGGGACTCACGGGGAGCTGTTTTTT
TRBV29-1,TRBJ2-7,TRBD1,once,CSIGTGGKLYEQYF,TGCAGCATAGGAACAGGGGGTAAACTCTACGAGCAGTACTTC
TRBV29-1,TRBJ2-2,NA,NA,CSVDPGQNTGELFF,TGCAGCGTTGACCCGGGACAGAACACCGGGGAGCTGTTTTTT
TRBV7-9,TRBJ1-2,TRBD1,many,CASSYPGQDYGYTF,TGTGCCAGCAGCTACCCGGGACAGGACTATGGCTACACCTTC
TRBV10-3,TRBJ1-2,NA,NA,CAISESRRTGTFYGYTF,TGTGCCATCAGTGAGTCCAGACGGACCGGGACATTCTATGGCTACACCTTC
TRBV9,TRBJ1-2,NA,NA,CASSESTGVPLNYGYTF,TGTGCCAGCAGCGAGTCCACGGGGGTCCCCTTGAACTATGGCTACACCTTC
TRBV12-3/TRBV12-4,TRBJ2-7,NA,many,CASSLSIYEQYF,TGTGCCAGCAGTTTGTCGATCTACGAGCAGTACTTC
TRBV25-1,TRBJ1-2,TRBD1,NA,CASSESRPGQWDGYTF,TGTGCCAGCAGTGAATCCCGGCCGGGACAGTGGGATGGCTACACCTTC
TRBV27,TRBJ2-1,NA,NA,CASSLWGYSYNEQFF,TGTGCCAGCAGTTTATGGGGCTACTCCTACAATGAGCAGTTCTTC
TRBV7-2,TRBJ2-6,TRBD1,NA,CASSLRRTGPNVLTF,TGTGCCAGCAGCTTACGCCGGACAGGGCCCAACGTCCTGACTTTC
TRBV7-2,TRBJ2-5,TRBD2,many,CASSNPPTRLSASGGGETQYF,TGTGCCAGCAGCAACCCCCCAACCCGACTTTCGGCTAGCGGGGGGGGCGAGACCCAGTACTTC
TRBV15,TRBJ2-1,TRBD2,many,CATSTTSDEQFF,TGTGCCACCAGCACAACTAGCGATGAGCAGTTCTTC
TRBV11-2,TRBJ2-5,NA,NA,CASSLGLGSEETQYF,TGTGCCAGCAGCTTAGGTCTGGGATCCGAAGAGACCCAGTACTTC
TRBV5-6,TRBJ2-3,NA,NA,CASSLAPSTDAQYF,TGTGCCAGCAGCTTGGCTCCTAGCACAGATGCGCAGTATTTT
TRBV29-1,TRBJ2-5,NA,NA,CSVRLRSGFCAGLGGRDQETQYF,TGCAGCGTGAGACTGCGCTCGGGTTTTTGTGCGGGGCTCGGGGGCCGTGACCAAGAGACCCAGTACTTC
TRBV19,TRBJ1-6,NA,NA,CAATQQVREGHSPLRF,TGTGCCGCGACACAGCAGGTCAGGGAGGGGCATTCACCCCTCCGCTTT
TRBV10-3,TRBJ2-3,NA,NA,CTISGRSTDTQYF,TGTACCATCAGCGGTAGAAGCACGGATACGCAGTATTTT
TRBV12-3/TRBV12-4,TRBJ2-3,TRBD2,NA,CASTNPGTSGENEQYF,TGTGCCAGCACCAACCCCGGGACTAGCGGGGAAAATGAGCAGTATTTT
TRBV12-3/TRBV12-4,TRBJ1-3,NA,many,CASVDGSSGNTIYF,TGTGCCAGCGTAGACGGTAGCTCTGGAAACACCATATATTTT
TRBV7-3,TRBJ2-3,TRBD1,NA,CASNWPGTGYTDTQYF,TGTGCCAGCAACTGGCCGGGGACAGGTTACACAGATACGCAGTATTTT
TRBV29-1,TRBJ1-4,TRBD1,NA,CSVGQGQANEKLFF,TGCAGCGTAGGACAGGGCCAAGCTAATGAAAAACTGTTTTTT
TRBV14,TRBJ2-1,TRBD2,many,CASSRYSGRLGNEQFF,TGTGCCAGCAGCCGGTATAGCGGGAGACTTGGCAATGAGCAGTTCTTC
TRBV28,TRBJ2-2,NA,once,CASSLVAESAGELFF,TGTGCCAGCAGTTTAGTGGCAGAGTCTGCCGGGGAGCTGTTTTTT
TRBV12-3/TRBV12-4,TRBJ2-1,NA,many,CASSLVHSYNEQFF,TGTGCCAGCAGTTTAGTGCACTCCTACAATGAGCAGTTCTTC
TRBV10-3,TRBJ2-3,TRBD2,many,CAISSRTSGDTDTQYF,TGTGCCATCAGTTCACGGACTAGCGGGGACACAGATACGCAGTATTTT
TRBV4-1,TRBJ1-4,NA,many,CASSPPTQPATNEKLFF,TGCGCCAGCAGCCCACCAACACAGCCTGCAACTAATGAAAAACTGTTTTTT
TRBV28,TRBJ2-7,TRBD2,many,CASSLGLAGRNEQYF,TGTGCCAGCAGTCTCGGACTAGCGGGAAGGAACGAGCAGTACTTC
TRBV7-8,TRBJ2-7,NA,NA,CASSLGVSSYGQDF,TGTGCCAGCAGCTTAGGAGTTTCCTCCTACGGGCAGGACTTC
TRBV7-9,TRBJ2-1,TRBD2,NA,CASSFVTGTSGVIEQFF,TGTGCCAGCAGCTTCGTTACCGGGACTAGCGGGGTGATTGAGCAGTTCTTC
TRBV2,TRBJ1-5,NA,NA,CASRSSGAVQHF,TGTGCCAGCAGATCCTCAGGGGCCGTCCAGCATTTT
TRBV12-3/TRBV12-4,TRBJ1-4,NA,many,CASSRQTNEKLFF,TGTGCCAGCAGCCGACAGACTAATGAAAAACTGTTTTTT
TRBV7-9,TRBJ2-7,NA,NA,CASSSLDGLERVYEQYF,TGTGCCAGCAGCTCCCTGGACGGGCTCGAACGAGTCTACGAGCAGTACTTC
TRBV6-2/TRBV6-3,TRBJ1-3,NA,NA,CASSRGRLSGDTIYF,TGTGCCAGCAGTAGAGGACGCCTCTCTGGAGACACCATATATTTT
TRBV7-9,TRBJ1-2,NA,many,CASSLVPGRAYRSRVYGYTF,TGTGCCAGCAGCTTGGTCCCGGGGCGGGCTTACAGGTCTAGGGTCTATGGCTACACCTTC
TRBV6-5,TRBJ2-7,TRBD2,many,CASSTLAGRLYEQYF,TGTGCCAGCAGCACTCTAGCGGGACGCCTCTACGAGCAGTACTTC